This passage covers 28 T cell receptor beta chains from one sample sequenced in a study of identical twins. TCRdb called the 5' RACE reads again in MiXCR, with one record for every CDR3 protein. The sample records around 670,000 distinct CDR3 sequences, 5.5% to 7.5% being singletons. The sequenced sample consisted of naive T cells sorted from blood. The source of these receptors is a man younger than 35 in good health.

The chain uses TRBV20-1 and TRBJ2-7; the D gene is possibly TRBD2 (6 bases). CDR1 DFQATT and CDR2 SNEGSKA come from the germline V gene (reference sequence). CDR3 length equals 16 residues. Deletions cut 0 bases from V and 0 bases from J, with 15 bases between. CDR3 sequence (DNA): TGCAGTGCTAGAGACCCTAGAGCGGGTATCTCCTACGAGCAGTACTTC. It translates to CSARDPRAGISYEQYF.

CDR3 in amino acids: CASSPGQVHYGYTF. The CDR3 DNA is TGTGCCAGCAGTCCCGGACAGGTCCACTATGGCTACACCTTC. This chain uses TRBV12-3 or TRBV12-4 with TRBJ1-2, with 7 bases identical to TRBD1. This CDR3 region has 14 residues. Trimming cost V 5 bases and J 3 bases; bases outside gene matches: 6.

This clonotype has at least ten counts. The chain couples TRBV15 to TRBJ2-1; no clear D gene. This CDR3 region has 14 residues. Germline CDR1 and CDR2: LNHNV and YYDKDF (reference sequence). V lost 0 bases and J 2 bases, leaving 5 bases between the germline ends. DNA for the CDR3: TGTGCCACCAGCAGAGAAGACCCCTACAATGAGCAGTTCTTC. Encoded protein: CATSREDPYNEQFF.

The V call is TRBV28, the J call TRBJ2-1; 13 bases map to TRBD2. The germline CDR1 and CDR2 sequences are MDHEN and SYDVKM. Losses at the gene ends were 7 bases for V and 7 bases for J; bases not matched to a gene: 4. This CDR3 region has 14 residues. The CDR3 reads CASIRTSGSNEQFF. The CDR3, as DNA: TGTGCCAGCATAAGGACTAGCGGGAGTAATGAGCAGTTCTTC.

This clonotype was observed a handful of times. The genes are TRBV7-9 and TRBJ2-1, with TRBD1 matching over 7 bases. The germline V gene has CDR1 SEHNR and CDR2 FQNEAQ (reference sequence). Losses at the gene ends were 10 bases for V and 3 bases for J; bases not matched to a gene: 9. There are 14 residues in the CDR3. CDR3 region: CAIIPGGSYNEQFF. The DNA of the CDR3 is TGTGCCATCATCCCAGGGGGTAGCTACAATGAGCAGTTCTTC.

This clonotype was seen a few times. The CDR3 DNA reads TGTGCCACCAGCAGTGGCCACAATGAGCAGTTCTTC. Its translation is CATSSGHNEQFF. The chain carries TRBV15 and TRBJ2-1; the D is unclear. CDR3 length: 12 residues. Germline CDR1 and CDR2: LNHNV and YYDKDF (reference sequence). Trimming stripped 3 bases from V and 5 bases from J, with 5 bases between.

This clonotype turned up a few times. V is TRBV11-3 and J is TRBJ2-7, with D possibly TRBD1 on 6 matching bases. Deletions cut 4 bases from V and 2 bases from J, with 18 bases between. The V gene's germline CDR1 is SGHNT and CDR2 YENEEA. This CDR3 comprises 16 residues. The CDR3 loop reads CASSSSFGDTPYEQYF. For the CDR3, the DNA is TGTGCCAGCAGCTCCAGTTTCGGGGACACCCCCTACGAGCAGTACTTC. Complete variable domain (other parts from reference TRBV11-3 and TRBJ2-7): EAGVVQSPRYKIIEKKQPVAFWCNPISGHNTLYWYLQNLGQGPELLIRYENEEAVDDSQLPKDRFSAERLKGVDSTLKIQPAELGDSAVYLCASSSSFGDTPYEQYFGPGTRLTVT.

The rearrangement joins TRBV30 to TRBJ2-2, with D unresolved. Germline V CDR1 and CDR2: GTSNPN, SVGIG (reference sequence). CDR3 length equals 12 residues. The V end was cut by 4 bases, the J end by 5 bases, with 8 bases between. DNA for the CDR3: TGTGCCTGGACGACTGATACCGGGGAGCTGTTTTTT. Amino acid sequence: CAWTTDTGELFF.

At least ten counts were recorded for this clonotype. The chain carries TRBV29-1 and TRBJ2-3; D is uncertain. Trimming took 6 bases from V and 4 from J, leaving 8 bases between them. Germline values: CDR1 SQVTM, CDR2 ANQGSEA. The CDR3 length is 11 residues. CDR3 DNA sequence: TGCAGCGTATCCACGGCAGATACGCAGTATTTT. This translates into CSVSTADTQYF.

This clonotype was found many times. CDR3 protein: CSVEYPGGSSYEQYF. The CDR3 DNA is TGCAGCGTTGAATATCCGGGCGGCAGCTCCTACGAGCAGTACTTC. The chain uses TRBV29-1 and TRBJ2-7; D gene uncertain. Trimming removed 2 bases at V and 0 bases at J, with 14 bases between. Germline CDR1 reads SQVTM; CDR2 reads ANQGSEA. The length of the CDR3 is 15 residues.

The sample holds many counts of this clonotype. CDR3 sequence reads: CATSRVYNEKLFF. In nucleotides, the CDR3 is TGTGCCACCAGCAGAGTATATAATGAAAAACTGTTTTTT. V usage is TRBV15 and J usage is TRBJ1-4; D is unresolved. Trimming took off 1 base at V and 4 bases at J, with 4 bases between the two ends. CDR1 LNHNV and CDR2 YYDKDF come from the germline V gene (reference sequence). The CDR3 consists of 13 residues.

In this sample, this clonotype turned up a few times. The V and J genes are TRBV5-1 and TRBJ2-7, with D uncertain. Trimming removed 2 bases from V and 0 bases from J, with 9 bases in between. Germline CDR1 and CDR2: SGHRS and YFSETQ. The CDR3 runs to 14 residues. The CDR3 coding sequence is TGCGCCAGCAGCTTTCAGAGAAGCTCCTACGAGCAGTACGTC. This codes for CASSFQRSSYEQYV.

J is TRBJ2-1 and V is TRBV4-3; weak D call: TRBD2 (6 bases). In germline, CDR1 is LGHNA, CDR2 YSLEER. V gave up 0 bases and J gave up 2 bases, with 11 bases separating them. CDR3 size: 16 residues. CDR3 sequence (DNA): TGCGCCAGCAGCCAAGAGGGCGGGACCCCCTACAATGAGCAGTTCTTC. Translated, it gives CASSQEGGTPYNEQFF.

The rearrangement joins TRBV15 to TRBJ2-2, with 8 bases identical to TRBD1. V shed 4 bases and J 7 bases; nucleotides not matched to a gene: 8. Germline V gene sequence: CDR1 LNHNV, CDR2 YYDKDF (reference sequence). CDR3 length equals 15 residues. CDR3 sequence: CATSKPQGAGGELFF. The CDR3, as DNA: TGTGCCACCAGCAAACCCCAGGGGGCGGGCGGGGAGCTGTTTTTT.

Ten or more counts support this clonotype. The chain combines TRBV10-3 with TRBJ2-7; D may be TRBD1 (5 bases). V dropped 3 bases and J dropped 3 bases, with 9 bases sitting between them. Per the germline V gene, CDR1 is ENHRY and CDR2 is SYGVKD. The CDR3 is 13 residues long. As DNA, the CDR3 is TGTGCCATCAGTGACAGGGTAAACTACGAGCAGTACGTC. This codes for CAISDRVNYEQYV.

This clonotype was observed a handful of times. The V and J genes are TRBV6-1 and TRBJ2-1; 9 positions match TRBD2. This CDR3 region has 15 residues. J was trimmed by 9 bases and V by 7 bases; bases with no gene match: 13. Germline V gene data show CDR1 as MNHNS and CDR2 as SASEGT. The CDR3 reads CASKNVAGGPVEQFF. Written as DNA, the CDR3 is TGTGCCAGCAAAAACGTGGCGGGAGGGCCCGTTGAGCAGTTCTTC.

The chain uses TRBV7-9 and TRBJ2-7, with TRBD2 as a possible D gene (6 bases). Trimming pared 5 bases from V and 6 bases from J, leaving 23 bases between. Germline loops: CDR1 SEHNR, CDR2 FQNEAQ (reference sequence). The CDR3 sequence is 16 residues long. The CDR3: CASSIQGLGPGGEQYF. In DNA form, the CDR3 reads TGTGCCAGCAGCATCCAGGGTTTGGGGCCCGGGGGCGAGCAGTACTTC. Supplemented by reference TRBV7-9 and TRBJ2-7, the full variable domain reads DTGVSQNPRHKITKRGQNVTFRCDPISEHNRLYWYRQTLGQGPEFLTYFQNEAQLEKSRLLSDRFSAERPKGSFSTLEIQRTEQGDSAMYLCASSIQGLGPGGEQYFGPGTRLTVT.

The chain is built from TRBV5-1 and TRBJ2-5; D possibly corresponds to TRBD2 (6 bases). The CDR3 contains 14 residues. V was shortened by 4 bases and J by 2 bases, with 12 bases between the two germline ends. Germline loops: CDR1 SGHRS, CDR2 YFSETQ. This CDR3 reads CASSPGTSQETQYF. The CDR3 DNA reads TGCGCCAGCAGCCCTGGGACTTCACAAGAGACCCAGTACTTC.

The table lists this clonotype with many counts. The chain uses TRBV20-1 and TRBJ2-3, with D possibly called TRBD1 or TRBD2 (5 bases each). The CDR3 length is 14 residues. Between the trimmed V and J ends, which lost 1 base and 0 bases, there was a span of 8 bases. Per the germline V gene, CDR1 is DFQATT and CDR2 is SNEGSKA (reference sequence). Here the CDR3 reads CSARVGPSTDTQYF. The CDR3 region has the DNA TGCAGTGCTAGAGTGGGACCCAGCACAGATACGCAGTATTTT.

This chain connects TRBV28 to TRBJ2-7; D perhaps matches TRBD2 (6 bases). Germline V gene lookup returns CDR1 MDHEN and CDR2 SYDVKM. With 1 base removed from V and 0 bases from J, the gap between germline ends came to 13 bases. This CDR3 contains 16 residues. The CDR3 DNA is TGTGCCAGCAGTTTATTGCCTAGCGCAATCTCCTACGAGCAGTACTTC. Residues: CASSLLPSAISYEQYF.

As DNA, the CDR3 is TGTGCCAGCACGCGGCCCGGGGACAACTATGGCTACACCTTC. Translation gives CASTRPGDNYGYTF. The chain links TRBV12-3 or TRBV12-4 to TRBJ1-2, with D perhaps matching TRBD1 (5 bases). V was cut by 7 bases and J by 2 bases, with 14 bases left in between. The CDR3 is 14 amino acids.

This clonotype has a count of ten or more. The gene calls are TRBV10-3 and TRBJ2-4; 7 bases are a match to TRBD2. The CDR3 has 16 amino acids. Looked up from germline, CDR1 is ENHRY and CDR2 is SYGVKD. The V and J ends lost 6 bases and 5 bases, in that order; junction bases with no gene match: 13. The CDR3 reads CAIRGPRGRGENIQYF. CDR3 nucleotides: TGTGCCATCAGGGGGCCTCGAGGGAGGGGAGAAAACATTCAGTACTTC.

This clonotype has more than one count but fewer than ten. The chain uses TRBV2 and TRBJ1-5; D call uncertain. V was shortened by 7 bases and J by 4 bases, with 11 bases between the two germline ends. The CDR3 length is 13 residues. Germline V gives CDR1 SNHLY, CDR2 FYNNEI. CDR3 amino acids: CASKEGLNQPQHF. The CDR3 nucleotides read TGTGCCAGCAAGGAAGGCCTGAATCAGCCCCAGCATTTT.

This clonotype was seen many times. V is TRBV10-3 and J is TRBJ2-2; 8 nucleotides align to TRBD1. V shed 2 bases and J 1 base; nucleotides not matched to a gene: 3. Germline V gives CDR1 ENHRY, CDR2 SYGVKD. The CDR3 runs to 16 residues. The chain's CDR3 is CAISELGQGNTGELFF. The CDR3 nucleotides read TGTGCCATCAGTGAGCTCGGACAGGGGAACACCGGGGAGCTGTTTTTT.

The V call is TRBV20-1, the J call TRBJ2-3; unclear D gene. CDR1 is DFQATT, CDR2 SNEGSKA, per germline (reference sequence). Trimming cost V 3 bases and J 0 bases, with 7 bases left between them. This CDR3 has 13 residues. The CDR3, as DNA: TGCAGTGCTAGCCAGGACAGCACAGATACGCAGTATTTT. Its translation: CSASQDSTDTQYF.

In this sample, this clonotype turned up many times. The J gene is TRBJ1-1, the V gene TRBV5-1; D is ambiguous. From germline, CDR1 is SGHRS and CDR2 YFSETQ. This CDR3 comprises 14 residues. V was shortened by 1 base and J by 4 bases, with 11 bases between the two germline ends. The DNA for the CDR3 is TGCGCCAGCAGCTTGAAGGGTTCTAGCACTGAAGCTTTCTTT. Translated, it gives CASSLKGSSTEAFF.

This clonotype was observed at least ten times. This sequence joins TRBV6-1 and TRBJ2-5, with D uncertain. CDR1 and CDR2 (germline): MNHNS, SASEGT. CDR3 length equals 14 residues. The germline V and J ends were trimmed by 7 bases and 4 bases, with 16 bases remaining between them. CDR3 loop: CASTLGKGSETQYF. The CDR3 coding sequence is TGTGCCAGCACCTTAGGGAAGGGTTCAGAGACCCAGTACTTC.

This clonotype was recorded at least ten times. V usage is TRBV28 and J usage is TRBJ2-2; TRBD1 matches at 8 bases. Germline V CDR1 and CDR2: MDHEN, SYDVKM. The CDR3 consists of 14 residues. With 8 bases clipped from V and 6 bases from J, the junction kept 8 bases outside the gene matches. The CDR3 DNA reads as TGTGCCAGCGACGGACAGGGAAGGGCCGGGGAGCTGTTTTTT. The encoded protein is CASDGQGRAGELFF.